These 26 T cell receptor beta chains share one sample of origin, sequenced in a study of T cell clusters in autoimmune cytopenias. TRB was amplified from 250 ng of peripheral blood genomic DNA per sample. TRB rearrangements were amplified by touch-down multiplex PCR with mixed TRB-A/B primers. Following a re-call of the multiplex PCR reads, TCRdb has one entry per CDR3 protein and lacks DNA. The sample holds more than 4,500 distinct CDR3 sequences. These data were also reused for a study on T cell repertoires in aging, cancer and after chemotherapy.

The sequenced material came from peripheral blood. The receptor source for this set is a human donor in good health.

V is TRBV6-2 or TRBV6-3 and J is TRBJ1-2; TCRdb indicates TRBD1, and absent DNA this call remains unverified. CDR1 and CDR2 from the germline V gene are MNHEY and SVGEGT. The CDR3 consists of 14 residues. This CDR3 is CASNNGQGKYGYTF.

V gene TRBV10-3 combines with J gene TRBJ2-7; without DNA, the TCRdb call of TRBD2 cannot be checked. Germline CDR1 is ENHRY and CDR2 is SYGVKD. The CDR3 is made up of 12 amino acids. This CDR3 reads CATGQRSSEQYF.

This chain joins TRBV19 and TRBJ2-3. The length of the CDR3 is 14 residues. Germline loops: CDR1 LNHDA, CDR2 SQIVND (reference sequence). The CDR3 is CASSTQTSTDTQYF. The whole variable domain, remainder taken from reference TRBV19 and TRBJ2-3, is DGGITQSPKYLFRKEGQNVTLSCEQNLNHDAMYWYRQDPGQGLRLIYYSQIVNDFQKGDIAEGYSVSREKKESFPLTVTSAQKNPTAFYLCASSTQTSTDTQYFGPGTRLTVL.

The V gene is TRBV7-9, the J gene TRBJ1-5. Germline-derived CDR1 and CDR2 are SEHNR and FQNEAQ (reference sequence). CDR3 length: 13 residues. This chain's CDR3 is CASSLGSHQPQHF.

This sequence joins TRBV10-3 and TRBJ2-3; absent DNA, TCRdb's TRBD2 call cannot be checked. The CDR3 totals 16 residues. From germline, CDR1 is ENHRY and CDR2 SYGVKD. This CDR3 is CAIGGTSGRGADTQYF.

The CDR3 sequence is CATSDSSGFYQETQYF. The chain is built from TRBV24-1 and TRBJ2-5; no DNA is available, so the TRBD2 call from TCRdb remains unchecked. CDR1 KGHDR and CDR2 SFDVKD come from the germline V gene. The CDR3 contains 16 residues.

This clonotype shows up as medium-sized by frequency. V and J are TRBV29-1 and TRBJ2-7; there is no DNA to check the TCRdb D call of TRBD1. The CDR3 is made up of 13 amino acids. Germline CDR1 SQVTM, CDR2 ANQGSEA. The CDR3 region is CSVLTGEAYEQYF.

CDR3 sequence reads: CANSLTGTGNGEQYF. The chain uses TRBV5-6 and TRBJ2-7; the TCRdb call, TRBD1, lacks DNA for checking. Germline CDR1 and CDR2: SGHDT and YYEEEE. The CDR3 has 15 amino acids.

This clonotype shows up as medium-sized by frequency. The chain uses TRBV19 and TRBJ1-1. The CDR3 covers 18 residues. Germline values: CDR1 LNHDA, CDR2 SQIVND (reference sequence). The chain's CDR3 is CASSIPAAPGALNTEAFF.

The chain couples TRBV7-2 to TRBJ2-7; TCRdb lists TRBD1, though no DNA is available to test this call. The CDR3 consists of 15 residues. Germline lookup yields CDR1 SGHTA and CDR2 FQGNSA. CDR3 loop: CASSLAGRTNYEQYF.

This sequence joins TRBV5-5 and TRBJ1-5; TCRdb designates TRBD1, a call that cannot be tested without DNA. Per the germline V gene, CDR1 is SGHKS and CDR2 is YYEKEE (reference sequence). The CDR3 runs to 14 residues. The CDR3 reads CASSATGGSQPQHF.

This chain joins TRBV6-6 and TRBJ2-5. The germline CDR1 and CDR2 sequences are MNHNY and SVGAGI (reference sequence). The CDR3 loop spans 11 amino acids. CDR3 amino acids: CASSYGVAQYF.

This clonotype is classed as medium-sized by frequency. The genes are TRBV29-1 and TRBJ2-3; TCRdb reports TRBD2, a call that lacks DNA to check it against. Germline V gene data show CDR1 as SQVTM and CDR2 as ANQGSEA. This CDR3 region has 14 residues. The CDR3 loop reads CSWRAAGAIDTQYF.

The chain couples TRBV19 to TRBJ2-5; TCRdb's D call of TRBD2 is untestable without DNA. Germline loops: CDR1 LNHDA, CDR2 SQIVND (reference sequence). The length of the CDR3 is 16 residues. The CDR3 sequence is CASSIEGLAGWETQYF.

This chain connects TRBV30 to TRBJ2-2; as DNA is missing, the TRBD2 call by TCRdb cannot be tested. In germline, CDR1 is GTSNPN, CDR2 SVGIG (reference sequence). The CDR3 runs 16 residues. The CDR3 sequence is CAWRCCAGVITGELFF.

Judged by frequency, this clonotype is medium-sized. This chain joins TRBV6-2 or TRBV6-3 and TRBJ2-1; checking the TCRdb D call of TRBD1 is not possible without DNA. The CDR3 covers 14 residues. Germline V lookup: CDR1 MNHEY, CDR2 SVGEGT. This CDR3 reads CASSPGRGPNEQFF.

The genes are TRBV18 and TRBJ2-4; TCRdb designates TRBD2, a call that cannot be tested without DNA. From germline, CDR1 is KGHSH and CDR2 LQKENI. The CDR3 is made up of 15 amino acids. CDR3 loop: CASSISTSKLNIQYF.

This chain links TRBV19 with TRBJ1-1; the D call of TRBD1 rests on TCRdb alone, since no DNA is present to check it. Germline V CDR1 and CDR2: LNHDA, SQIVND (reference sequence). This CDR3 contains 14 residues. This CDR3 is CASSIVSAGSGAFF.

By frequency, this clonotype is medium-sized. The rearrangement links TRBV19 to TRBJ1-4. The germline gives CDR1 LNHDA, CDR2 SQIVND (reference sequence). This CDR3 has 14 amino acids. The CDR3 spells CASSMSETNEKLFF. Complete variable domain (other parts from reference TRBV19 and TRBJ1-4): DGGITQSPKYLFRKEGQNVTLSCEQNLNHDAMYWYRQDPGQGLRLIYYSQIVNDFQKGDIAEGYSVSREKKESFPLTVTSAQKNPTAFYLCASSMSETNEKLFFGSGTQLSVL.

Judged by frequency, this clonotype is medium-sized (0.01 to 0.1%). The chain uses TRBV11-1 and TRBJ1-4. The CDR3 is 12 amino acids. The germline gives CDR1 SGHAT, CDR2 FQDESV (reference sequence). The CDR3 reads CASSLRGDKLFF.

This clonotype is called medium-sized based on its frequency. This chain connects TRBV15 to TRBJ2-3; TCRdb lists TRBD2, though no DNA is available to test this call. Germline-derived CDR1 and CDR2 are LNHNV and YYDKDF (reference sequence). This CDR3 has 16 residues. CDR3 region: CATSRGLVTKTDTQYF.

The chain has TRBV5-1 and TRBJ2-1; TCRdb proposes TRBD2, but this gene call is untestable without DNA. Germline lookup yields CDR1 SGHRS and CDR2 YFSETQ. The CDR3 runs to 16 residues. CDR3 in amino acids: CASSLESSGTYNEQFF.

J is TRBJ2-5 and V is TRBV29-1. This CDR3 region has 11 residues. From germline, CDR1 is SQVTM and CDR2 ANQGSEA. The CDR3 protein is CSVRIVETQYF.

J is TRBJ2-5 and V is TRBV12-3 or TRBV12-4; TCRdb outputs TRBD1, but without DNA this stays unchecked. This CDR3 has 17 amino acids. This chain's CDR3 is CASSSPGNGAHQETQYF.

The CDR3 here is CSVEGQGDEQYF. The chain recombines TRBV29-1 with TRBJ2-7; TCRdb lists TRBD1, though no DNA is available to test this call. The germline V gene encodes CDR1 SQVTM and CDR2 ANQGSEA. This CDR3 is built from 12 residues.

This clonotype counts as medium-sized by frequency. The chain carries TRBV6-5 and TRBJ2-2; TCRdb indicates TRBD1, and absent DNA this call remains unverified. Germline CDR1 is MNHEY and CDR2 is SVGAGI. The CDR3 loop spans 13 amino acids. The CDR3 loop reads CASSPGGPGELFF.